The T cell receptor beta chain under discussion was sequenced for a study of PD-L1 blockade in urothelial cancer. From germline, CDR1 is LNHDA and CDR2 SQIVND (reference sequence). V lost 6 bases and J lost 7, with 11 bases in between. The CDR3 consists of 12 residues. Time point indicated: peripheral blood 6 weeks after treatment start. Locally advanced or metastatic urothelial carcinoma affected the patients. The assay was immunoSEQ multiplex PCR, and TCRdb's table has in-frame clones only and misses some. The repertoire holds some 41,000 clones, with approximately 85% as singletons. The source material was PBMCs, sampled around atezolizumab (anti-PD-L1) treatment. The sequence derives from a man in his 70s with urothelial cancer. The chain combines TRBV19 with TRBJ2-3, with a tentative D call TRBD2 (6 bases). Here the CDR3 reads CASSGGLYTQYF. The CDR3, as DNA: TGTGCCAGTAGCGGAGGGTTGTATACGCAGTATTTT.